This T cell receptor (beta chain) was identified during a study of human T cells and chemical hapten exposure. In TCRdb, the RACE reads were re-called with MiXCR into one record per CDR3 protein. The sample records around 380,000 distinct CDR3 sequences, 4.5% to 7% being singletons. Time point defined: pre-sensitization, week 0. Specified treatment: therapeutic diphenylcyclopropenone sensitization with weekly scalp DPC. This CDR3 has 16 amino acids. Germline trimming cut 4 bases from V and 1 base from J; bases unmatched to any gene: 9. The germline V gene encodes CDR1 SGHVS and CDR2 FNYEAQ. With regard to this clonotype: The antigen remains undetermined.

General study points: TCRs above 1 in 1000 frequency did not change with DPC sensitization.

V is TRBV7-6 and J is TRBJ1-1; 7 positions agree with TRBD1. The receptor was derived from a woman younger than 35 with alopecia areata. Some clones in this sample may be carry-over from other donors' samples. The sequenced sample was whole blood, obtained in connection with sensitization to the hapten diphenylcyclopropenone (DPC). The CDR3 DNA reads TGTGCCAGCAGCTCAGCAACAGGGGTTGGGAACACTGAAGCTTTCTTT. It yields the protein CASSSATGVGNTEAFF.